This T cell receptor (beta chain) was retrieved from a study of T cell responses to AZD1222 COVID-19 vaccine. The method was immunoSEQ multiplex PCR; TCRdb's version includes in-frame clones alone and lacks a portion of them. The sample carries more than 85,000 clones, around 87% recorded once. Between the trimmed V and J ends, which lost 5 bases and 2 bases, there was a span of 28 bases. The germline V gene encodes CDR1 SGHTA and CDR2 FQGNSA. CDR3 length: 19 amino acids. Source: peripheral blood, taken on day 0 of AZD1222 vaccination. The chain uses TRBV7-2 and TRBJ2-7, with D tentatively TRBD1 (6 bases). The receptor comes from an adult in good health. The CDR3 coding sequence is TGTGCCAGCAGCCGCGATATAACAGGGTCTACTGCGAAACCCTACGAGCAGTACTTC. This gives the protein CASSRDITGSTAKPYEQYF.